This paragraph covers one T cell receptor (beta chain) sequence. This specimen belongs to a study of T-cell reconstitution after alpha-beta-depleted transplantation in children. The TCRbeta library was prepared with unique molecular identifiers. TCRdb analysed the PCR reads with MiXCR anew, one entry per CDR3 protein. This sample has hundreds of thousands of distinct CDR3 sequences, with roughly 25% found just once. V lost 2 bases, J lost 2 bases, and 2 bases stayed unmatched. The CDR3 consists of 15 residues. CDR1 LNHDA and CDR2 SQIVND come from the germline V gene (reference sequence). The source of this sequence is a female patient aged 2-9 years who had a stem cell transplant for congenital amegakaryocytic thrombocytopenia, so the T cells may come from the graft donor. V gene TRBV19 combines with J gene TRBJ2-7; 11 nucleotides line up with TRBD2. The specimen was PBMCs, mostly from graft donor cells, collected 360 days after TCRalphabeta/CD19-depleted stem cell transplant. The CDR3 is CASSISTSGTYEQYF. DNA for the CDR3: TGTGCCAGTAGTATATCGACTAGCGGGACCTACGAGCAGTACTTC.